The 9 T cell receptor beta chains in this list originate from one sample, sequenced in a study of early T cells in non-severe SARS-CoV-2 infection. TCRdb ran MiXCR on the 5' RACE reads and lists one entry per CDR3 protein. The sample contains 40,000 or so distinct CDR3 sequences, 5.8% of which appear only once. Sequencing was carried out using whole blood. The source is an adult who was a healthcare worker with PCR-confirmed SARS-CoV-2 infection or an uninfected control (not recorded which).

This clonotype was seen repeatedly, ten times or more. This chain's CDR3 is CATQARGHEQYF. For the CDR3, the DNA is TGTGCCACCCAGGCCCGAGGACACGAGCAGTACTTC. The chain has TRBV12-3 or TRBV12-4 and TRBJ2-7; D unresolved. V dropped 10 bases and J dropped 5 bases, with 15 bases sitting between them. The CDR3 totals 12 residues.

This chain joins TRBV13 and TRBJ1-6, with TRBD1 identical over 10 bases. The V gene's germline CDR1 is PRHDT and CDR2 FYEKMQ (reference sequence). This CDR3 comprises 14 residues. Trimming at V came to 6 bases and at J to 8 bases, leaving 4 bases not matched to a gene. CDR3 in amino acids: CASRTGTGDSPLHF. CDR3 sequence (DNA): TGTGCCAGCAGAACCGGGACAGGGGATTCACCCCTCCACTTT.

J is TRBJ2-5 and V is TRBV7-6; 10 bases map to TRBD2. The CDR3 extends over 15 amino acids. From germline, CDR1 is SGHVS and CDR2 FNYEAQ. The V and J ends lost 5 bases and 5 bases, in that order; junction bases with no gene match: 8. The CDR3 loop reads CASSRVAGGRETQYF. The CDR3 nucleotides read TGTGCCAGCAGCCGCGTAGCGGGAGGTCGGGAGACCCAGTACTTC.

In this sample, this clonotype turned up many times. CDR3 protein: CASSAVGTDTQYF. The DNA of the CDR3 is TGTGCCAGCAGTGCCGTGGGCACAGATACGCAGTATTTT. The chain joins TRBV6-1 to TRBJ2-3; D gene unclear. Between the trimmed V and J ends, which lost 4 bases and 1 base, there was a span of 6 bases. This CDR3 has 13 residues. CDR1 is MNHNS and CDR2 is SASEGT in the germline V gene.

This clonotype was seen at least ten times. This chain connects TRBV6-5 to TRBJ2-6; D remains ambiguous. Germline loops: CDR1 MNHEY, CDR2 SVGAGI. This CDR3 comprises 15 residues. Trimming left V 2 bases short and J 0 bases short, with 5 bases between. CDR3: CASSYATSGANVLTF. The CDR3 DNA reads as TGTGCCAGCAGTTACGCGACCTCTGGGGCCAACGTCCTGACTTTC.

This clonotype was detected ten times or more. V and J are TRBV18 and TRBJ1-2; no firm D call. Germline CDR1 is KGHSH and CDR2 is LQKENI. V lost 3 bases, J lost 2 bases, and 7 bases lay in between. CDR3 length: 13 residues. CDR3 DNA: TGTGCCAGCTCACCGGATGGGAACTATGGCTACACCTTC. It specifies CASSPDGNYGYTF. Drawing the rest from reference TRBV18 and TRBJ1-2, the complete variable domain is NAGVMQNPRHLVRRRGQEARLRCSPMKGHSHVYWYRQLPEEGLKFMVYLQKENIIDESGMPKERFSAEFPKEGPSILRIQQVVRGDSAAYFCASSPDGNYGYTFGSGTRLTVV.

This clonotype was detected only a few times. The V call is TRBV4-3, the J call TRBJ2-2; D gene uncertain. Per the germline V gene, CDR1 is LGHNA and CDR2 is YSLEER. Trimming cost V 1 base and J 3 bases, with 12 bases left between them. The CDR3 has 16 residues. The CDR3 coding sequence is TGCGCCAGCAGCCAAGTACTGTTTACATACACCGGGGAGCTGTTTTTT. Protein: CASSQVLFTYTGELFF.

This clonotype was seen ten or more times. The chain combines TRBV3-1 with TRBJ1-1; 8 bases align to TRBD1. With 4 bases clipped from V and 6 bases from J, the junction kept 13 bases outside the gene matches. The CDR3 runs 16 residues. Germline CDR1 reads LGHDT; CDR2 reads YNNKEL (reference sequence). In nucleotides, the CDR3 is TGTGCCAGCAGCCCCCCCCGGACAGGGTTGTTCGCTGAAGCTTTCTTT. It yields the protein CASSPPRTGLFAEAFF.

The rearrangement uses TRBV6-6 and TRBJ1-4, with TRBD1 identical over 7 bases. V was pared by 6 bases and J by 3 bases, with 10 bases of the junction left unmatched. The V gene's germline CDR1 is MNHNY and CDR2 SVGAGI (reference sequence). The length of the CDR3 is 16 residues. The CDR3 DNA reads TGTGCCAGCAGCCCCCCCGGACAGGCCGCTAATGAAAAACTGTTTTTT. It encodes CASSPPGQAANEKLFF.